A single sample is the source of the 26 T cell receptor beta chains below, sequenced in a study of T cells after yellow fever vaccination. MiXCR, applied by TCRdb to the 5' RACE reads, yields one record per CDR3 protein. The table shows under 500,000 distinct CDR3 sequences, with under 20% occurring only once. Sequenced material: PBMCs, taken before the yellow fever booster vaccination. The receptors were gathered from a man between 18 and 29 years old who received the YFV17D yellow fever vaccine.

This clonotype occurred a few times. CDR3 in DNA: TGTGCCAGCAGCTTAATCCAGCGGGGGGAGGAGGAAGAGACCCAGTACTTC. As protein: CASSLIQRGEEEETQYF. The chain uses TRBV11-2 and TRBJ2-5; 9 bases align to TRBD2. Trimming cost V 2 bases and J 3 bases; bases outside gene matches: 10. Germline CDR1 and CDR2: SGHAT and FQNNGV. The CDR3 is made up of 17 amino acids.

The V call is TRBV5-4, the J call TRBJ2-7; 9 nucleotides match TRBD1. The CDR3 has 14 residues. J lost 7 bases, V lost 4 bases, and 9 bases had no gene match. Germline values: CDR1 SGHNT, CDR2 YYREEE (reference sequence). The CDR3 sequence: CASSPDRGGREQYV. CDR3 DNA: TGTGCCAGCAGCCCGGACAGGGGAGGGAGAGAGCAGTACGTC.

This clonotype was seen only a few times. The chain is built from TRBV29-1 and TRBJ2-3, with D perhaps assigned TRBD1 or TRBD2 (5 bases each). V shed 6 bases and J shed 2 bases, with 18 bases lying between them. The CDR3 has 15 amino acids. The germline V gene encodes CDR1 SQVTM and CDR2 ANQGSEA. The CDR3 here is CSVPSGPANTDTQYF. The CDR3 DNA reads as TGCAGCGTCCCCTCGGGACCAGCAAACACAGATACGCAGTATTTT.

V and J are TRBV29-1 and TRBJ2-4, with 8 nucleotides matching TRBD1. The CDR3 runs 13 residues. With V trimmed by 6 bases and J by 6 bases, 7 bases remained unmatched. CDR1 SQVTM and CDR2 ANQGSEA come from the germline V gene. The CDR3 spells CSVAGQETNIQYF. CDR3 bases: TGCAGCGTCGCGGGACAGGAGACAAACATTCAGTACTTC.

The sample holds one count of this clonotype. This chain uses TRBV7-2 with TRBJ2-7; 9 nucleotides line up with TRBD1. CDR3 size: 14 residues. Germline loops: CDR1 SGHTA, CDR2 FQGNSA. V lost 3 bases to trimming and J lost 6 bases; unmatched junction nucleotides: 6. The DNA of the CDR3 is TGTGCCAGCAGCTTGGGGACAGGGTTGAGCGAGCAGTACGTC. Translated, it gives CASSLGTGLSEQYV.

This clonotype was counted between two and nine times. Here the CDR3 DNA reads TGTGCCAGCAGCCCCTTAACCCAAGAGACCCAGTACTTC. Residues: CASSPLTQETQYF. J is TRBJ2-5 and V is TRBV7-2, with unresolved D. CDR1 is SGHTA and CDR2 is FQGNSA in the germline V gene. There are 13 residues in the CDR3. V lost 5 bases, J lost 1 base, and 8 bases lay in between.

Many counts were recorded for this clonotype. The CDR3 DNA sequence: TGTGCCAGCAGCCCGGGGGGAATAGAAGAGACCCAGTACTTC. Protein product: CASSPGGIEETQYF. The chain couples TRBV5-5 to TRBJ2-5; 7 nucleotides align to TRBD2. The CDR3 loop spans 14 amino acids. J gave up 3 bases and V 4 bases, and 6 bases lay outside the gene matches. The germline V gene encodes CDR1 SGHKS and CDR2 YYEKEE (reference sequence).

Details on this clonotype: The germline gene is not matched at one end of the junction; a read error may be the cause. The chain couples TRBV4-3 to TRBJ2-1; 15 bases agree with TRBD2. Per the germline V gene, CDR1 is LGHNA and CDR2 is YSLEER. This CDR3 region has 17 residues. The CDR3 sequence: CASSQGLAGGLYNEQFF. CDR3 nucleotide sequence: TGCGCCAGCAGTCAAGGACTAGCGGGGGGGTTGTACAATGAGCAGTTCTTC.

The chain recombines TRBV6-2 or TRBV6-3 with TRBJ2-7; unclear D gene. CDR1 and CDR2 from the germline V gene are MNHEY and SVGEGT. This CDR3 region has 12 residues. Trimming shortened V by 6 bases and J by 5 bases, and 11 bases separated the two germline ends. CDR3 region: CASRVAVDEQYF. The CDR3, as DNA: TGTGCCAGCAGGGTGGCTGTGGACGAGCAGTACTTC.

The rearrangement joins TRBV24-1 to TRBJ2-5; no clear D gene. Trimming shortened V by 3 bases and J by 5 bases, and 9 bases separated the two germline ends. CDR3 size: 13 residues. The V gene's germline CDR1 is KGHDR and CDR2 SFDVKD. CDR3: CATSDKGNETQYF. The CDR3 nucleotides are TGTGCCACCAGTGATAAAGGGAATGAGACCCAGTACTTC.

This clonotype was observed a few times. This chain joins TRBV7-2 and TRBJ2-1; 9 bases agree with TRBD1. Trimming removed 1 base from V and 14 bases from J; junction bases left unmatched: 9. Germline V gene data show CDR1 as SGHTA and CDR2 as FQGNSA. The CDR3 is made up of 14 amino acids. In DNA, the CDR3 is TGTGCCAGCAGCTTAGAAGGGACAGGGTCAAAGAAGTTCTTC. Residues: CASSLEGTGSKKFF.

This sequence joins TRBV10-3 and TRBJ1-4, with D perhaps TRBD1 (6 bases). The CDR3 runs to 17 residues. V lost 0 bases, J lost 5 bases, and 16 bases lay in between. The germline V gene has CDR1 ENHRY and CDR2 SYGVKD. CDR3 nucleotide sequence: TGTGCCATCAGTGAGTCGGGGGGCCGACGGCAAAATGAAAAACTGTTTTTT. It translates to CAISESGGRRQNEKLFF.

The J gene is TRBJ2-3, the V gene TRBV5-1; 10 bases match TRBD2. CDR1 and CDR2 (germline): SGHRS, YFSETQ. With V trimmed by 1 base and J by 14 bases, 13 bases remained unmatched. The CDR3 has 15 amino acids. In nucleotides, the CDR3 is TGCGCCAGCAGCTTGTGGGCTAGCGGGGGCCAAGGTGCGTATTTT. Translation: CASSLWASGGQGAYF.

This clonotype came up a few times. CDR3 residues: CASIPRGTGELFF. In DNA form, the CDR3 reads TGTGCCAGTATCCCCAGGGGCACCGGGGAGCTGTTTTTT. This chain joins TRBV12-3 or TRBV12-4 and TRBJ2-2, with D possibly matching TRBD1 (6 bases). This CDR3 has 13 residues. V shed 9 bases and J shed 4 bases, with 12 bases lying between them.

The rearrangement links TRBV20-1 to TRBJ2-1; TRBD2 matches 9 bases. J was trimmed by 6 bases and V by 6 bases; bases with no gene match: 3. The germline CDR1 and CDR2 sequences are DFQATT and SNEGSKA (reference sequence). This CDR3 has 12 residues. CDR3 loop: CSAPGLANEQFF. In DNA form, the CDR3 reads TGCAGTGCACCGGGACTAGCCAATGAGCAGTTCTTC.

This clonotype has more than one count but fewer than ten. The chain is built from TRBV6-6 and TRBJ1-5, with D maybe TRBD1 (5 bases). The V end was cut by 8 bases, the J end by 0 bases, with 14 bases between. Germline CDR1 and CDR2: MNHNY and SVGAGI (reference sequence). The CDR3 runs to 15 residues. CDR3 DNA: TGTGCCAGCGAACACCCAGGGTATAGCAATCAGCCCCAGCATTTT. It yields the protein CASEHPGYSNQPQHF.

This clonotype has just a few counts. V and J are TRBV12-3 or TRBV12-4 and TRBJ2-7; TRBD2 aligns across 9 bases. Trimming at V came to 7 bases and at J to 4 bases, leaving 11 bases not matched to a gene. CDR3 length: 15 residues. CDR3 nucleotides: TGTGCCAGCACTATCGGGCGGGGGGGCCGGTACGAGCAGTACTTC. It is translated as CASTIGRGGRYEQYF.

Many counts were recorded for this clonotype. This rearrangement joins TRBV7-2 to TRBJ2-4; D perhaps matches TRBD2 (7 bases). V lost 3 bases and J lost 9, with 15 bases in between. Germline lookup yields CDR1 SGHTA and CDR2 FQGNSA. This CDR3 has 14 amino acids. CDR3 region: CASSFRGGNGIQYF. Here the CDR3 DNA reads TGTGCCAGCAGCTTTAGGGGGGGGAATGGCATTCAGTACTTC.

This clonotype has just a few counts. This sequence joins TRBV19 and TRBJ2-3; no firm D call. V lost 3 bases and J 0 bases, leaving 10 bases between the germline ends. Germline lookup yields CDR1 LNHDA and CDR2 SQIVND (reference sequence). The CDR3 length is 15 residues. This CDR3 is CASSMYSTSTDTQYF. For the CDR3, the DNA is TGTGCCAGTAGTATGTACAGTACTAGCACAGATACGCAGTATTTT.

There are a few counts of this clonotype. The chain has TRBV4-2 and TRBJ2-3; the D call may be TRBD1 or TRBD2 (6 bases each). The V end was cut by 3 bases, the J end by 5 bases, with 18 bases between. The CDR3 length is 16 residues. Per germline, CDR1 LGHNA and CDR2 YNFKEQ. The CDR3, as DNA: TGTGCCAGCAGCCACTATGGGGGGCCCCCCCAAGATACGCAGTATTTT. Its protein product is CASSHYGGPPQDTQYF.

This clonotype was detected only a few times. CDR3 in DNA: TGTGCCAGCATGGGTCCCCCGGGTAGTGAGCAGTTCTTC. It codes for CASMGPPGSEQFF. The chain links TRBV2 to TRBJ2-1; no firm D call. This CDR3 comprises 13 residues. Trimming pared 7 bases from V and 9 bases from J, leaving 16 bases between. Germline-derived CDR1 and CDR2 are SNHLY and FYNNEI.

This chain joins TRBV9 and TRBJ2-7; 9 bases agree with TRBD2. The V and J ends lost 3 bases and 5 bases, in that order; junction bases with no gene match: 9. Per the germline V gene, CDR1 is SGDLS and CDR2 is YYNGEE. There are 15 residues in the CDR3. The CDR3 coding sequence is TGTGCCAGCAGCGACGTAGCGGGGGTCAGCGACGAGCAGTACTTC. It specifies CASSDVAGVSDEQYF.

The chain employs TRBV5-1 and TRBJ2-5; TRBD1 matches at 10 bases. Germline CDR1 is SGHRS and CDR2 is YFSETQ. J gave up 3 bases and V 4 bases, and 3 bases lay outside the gene matches. The length of the CDR3 is 14 residues. CDR3 nucleotide sequence: TGCGCCAGCAGCCACGGACAGGGGGAAGAGACCCAGTACTTC. Translating gives CASSHGQGEETQYF.

A few counts support this clonotype. The chain recombines TRBV6-5 with TRBJ2-1; 13 bases are a match to TRBD2. Germline V gene lookup returns CDR1 MNHEY and CDR2 SVGAGI. Trimming removed 3 bases from V and 9 bases from J; junction bases left unmatched: 5. The length of the CDR3 is 15 residues. CDR3 in amino acids: CASSYGTSGAIEQFF. CDR3 in DNA: TGTGCCAGCAGTTATGGGACTAGCGGGGCCATTGAGCAGTTCTTC.

The chain employs TRBV20-1 and TRBJ2-5, with 7 positions matching TRBD2. The CDR3 runs to 13 residues. The germline CDR1 and CDR2 sequences are DFQATT and SNEGSKA (reference sequence). Trimming at V came to 3 bases and at J to 2 bases, leaving 3 bases not matched to a gene. The CDR3 spells CSARSSGQETQYF. The CDR3 bases are TGCAGTGCTAGGTCTAGCGGACAAGAGACCCAGTACTTC.

CDR3 residues: CASSLVGQRSGNTIYF. The CDR3 region has the DNA TGTGCCAGCAGTTTAGTGGGACAAAGAAGTGGAAACACCATATATTTT. The chain joins TRBV12-3 or TRBV12-4 to TRBJ1-3, with TRBD1 as a possible D gene (6 bases). V gave up 1 base and J gave up 3 bases, with 13 bases separating them. The CDR3 totals 16 residues.